The clone carrying this T cell receptor (beta chain) appeared many times. Amplification of TCR beta CDR3 regions was performed using RNA transcripts as template. The TCR CDR3 was amplified in a first-round RT-PCR using the HTBI primer set. In TCRdb, the multiplex PCR reads were re-called with MiXCR into one record per CDR3 protein. This table has about 380,000 distinct CDR3 sequences, less than 20% appearing once. The data belong to a study of T cells in Graves' hyperthyroidism and ophthalmopathy. Study-wide context: Peripheral blood was secured at the point of initial diagnosis, before any treatment.

Trimming at V came to 1 base and at J to 9 bases, leaving 1 base not matched to a gene. CDR1 is MNHNS and CDR2 is SASEGT in the germline V gene. CDR3 size: 12 residues. The V gene is TRBV6-1, the J gene TRBJ2-7, with 9 bases matching TRBD1. The TCR comes from a man in his late teens or twenties with Graves' ophthalmopathy. The sequencing sample was made of blood. CDR3: CASSEGDRAQYF. The CDR3 bases are TGTGCCAGCAGTGAAGGGGACAGGGCGCAGTACTTC.